A selection of T cell receptor beta chains follows, all from one sample in a study of OX40 agonist ivuxolimab in advanced cancers. Assay: immunoSEQ multiplex PCR; the TCRdb copy retains only in-frame clones and omits some. The profile shows more than 95,000 clones, approximately 94% of them singletons. The sample in question was CD4+ or CD8+ T cells sorted from blood, obtained in a trial of the OX40 agonist ivuxolimab. The source of these receptors is an adult with an advanced solid tumor such as melanoma, head and neck, liver or kidney cancer. CDR3s include the opening cysteine and the closing phenylalanine or tryptophan. The order of the fields is V gene, clone size, J gene, D gene, CDR3 DNA, CDR3 protein. The D gene is left open where the match is weak. Some rows have no size entry. The others give once, few or many, or a class for an expanded clone.

V gene: TRBV30; clone size: .; J gene: TRBJ1-2; D gene: TRBD1; CDR3 DNA: TGTGCCTGGAGGAGGGGGCCGGTCTATGGCTACACCTTC; CDR3 protein: CAWRRGPVYGYTF
V gene: TRBV5-1; clone size: .; J gene: TRBJ2-5; D gene: .; CDR3 DNA: TGCGCCAGCAGCGCATCCGGGACTCCGTACCAAGAGACCCAGTACTTC; CDR3 protein: CASSASGTPYQETQYF
V gene: TRBV14; clone size: .; J gene: TRBJ1-5; D gene: .; CDR3 DNA: TGTGCCAGCAGCCAGGGGTTGGGCAATCAGCCCCAGCATTTT; CDR3 protein: CASSQGLGNQPQHF
V gene: TRBV5-4; clone size: .; J gene: TRBJ2-3; D gene: .; CDR3 DNA: TGTGCCAGCAGCTTGGGCAGGGGGGATGCCACAGATACGCAGTATTTT; CDR3 protein: CASSLGRGDATDTQYF
V gene: TRBV6-5; clone size: .; J gene: TRBJ1-2; D gene: .; CDR3 DNA: TGTGCCAGCAGTTACAACATGGGCCTAAACTATGGCTACACCTTC; CDR3 protein: CASSYNMGLNYGYTF
V gene: TRBV4-1; clone size: once; J gene: TRBJ2-1; D gene: TRBD2; CDR3 DNA: TGCGCCAGCAGCGGGACTAGCTACAATGAGCAGTTCTTC; CDR3 protein: CASSGTSYNEQFF
V gene: TRBV29-1; clone size: .; J gene: TRBJ1-1; D gene: .; CDR3 DNA: TGCAGCGTTGAAATGTGGGGGGGGAACACTGAAGCTTTCTTT; CDR3 protein: CSVEMWGGNTEAFF
V gene: TRBV7-7; clone size: .; J gene: TRBJ2-4; D gene: .; CDR3 DNA: TGTGCTAGCACCTGGGGCCAAAACTTC; CDR3 protein: CASTWGQNF
V gene: TRBV4-3; clone size: few; J gene: TRBJ1-2; D gene: .; CDR3 DNA: TGCGCCAGCAGTGGGGGGTATGGCTACACCTTC; CDR3 protein: CASSGGYGYTF
V gene: TRBV9; clone size: .; J gene: TRBJ1-3; D gene: .; CDR3 DNA: TGTGCCAGCAGCCCCCGAGACTGGTCTGGAAACACCATATATTTT; CDR3 protein: CASSPRDWSGNTIYF
V gene: TRBV7-3; clone size: .; J gene: TRBJ2-7; D gene: .; CDR3 DNA: TGTGCCAGCAGCCCCGGGTCGGGCGCCTCCTACGAGCAGTACTTC; CDR3 protein: CASSPGSGASYEQYF
V gene: TRBV10-3; clone size: .; J gene: TRBJ2-7; D gene: TRBD1; CDR3 DNA: TGTGCCATCAGTTCGACAGGGACCGACTATAGCGAGCAGTACTTC; CDR3 protein: CAISSTGTDYSEQYF
V gene: TRBV7-6; clone size: .; J gene: TRBJ2-1; D gene: TRBD2; CDR3 DNA: TGTGCCAGCAGCTTAGTCGGGAGGGGACTAAGGGACAATGAGCAGTTCTTC; CDR3 protein: CASSLVGRGLRDNEQFF
V gene: TRBV11-2; clone size: .; J gene: TRBJ1-2; D gene: .; CDR3 DNA: TGTGCCAGCAGCTTAAGCCCCGGGTACTATGGCTACACCTTC; CDR3 protein: CASSLSPGYYGYTF
V gene: TRBV18; clone size: .; J gene: TRBJ1-4; D gene: .; CDR3 DNA: TGTGCCAGCTCCGTGGGAGGGGACGGTGAAAAACTGTTTTTT; CDR3 protein: CASSVGGDGEKLFF
V gene: TRBV6-5; clone size: once; J gene: TRBJ1-2; D gene: .; CDR3 DNA: TGTGCCAGCAGTTACGGCGGGACGGATTATGGCTACACCTTC; CDR3 protein: CASSYGGTDYGYTF
V gene: TRBV16; clone size: .; J gene: TRBJ2-2; D gene: .; CDR3 DNA: TGTGCCAGCAGCCCCCCCCGGGCGAACACCGGGGAGCTGTTTTTT; CDR3 protein: CASSPPRANTGELFF
V gene: TRBV5-1; clone size: .; J gene: TRBJ1-1; D gene: TRBD1; CDR3 DNA: TGCGCCAGCAGTCAAGGACAGGGACCGGACACTGAAGCTTTCTTT; CDR3 protein: CASSQGQGPDTEAFF
V gene: TRBV11-2; clone size: few; J gene: TRBJ1-1; D gene: .; CDR3 DNA: TGTGCCAGCAGCTTAGGTGCGGGAGCTTTCTTT; CDR3 protein: CASSLGAGAFF
V gene: TRBV11-3; clone size: once; J gene: TRBJ2-7; D gene: TRBD2; CDR3 DNA: TGTGCCAGCAGCTTAGGGGGAGGGCGAGAATACGAGCAGTACTTC; CDR3 protein: CASSLGGGREYEQYF
V gene: TRBV5-1; clone size: .; J gene: TRBJ2-1; D gene: TRBD1; CDR3 DNA: TGCGCCAGCAGCTCGTACCGGGACAGGGGGTACAATGAGCAGTTCTTC; CDR3 protein: CASSSYRDRGYNEQFF
V gene: TRBV5-5; clone size: .; J gene: TRBJ1-5; D gene: .; CDR3 DNA: TGTGCCAGCAACCCGTTGATAGCCGGCAATCAGCCCCAGCATTTT; CDR3 protein: CASNPLIAGNQPQHF
V gene: TRBV18; clone size: .; J gene: TRBJ2-7; D gene: .; CDR3 DNA: TGTGCCAGCTCACCACGGGACGAGCAGTACTTC; CDR3 protein: CASSPRDEQYF
V gene: TRBV28; clone size: .; J gene: TRBJ2-1; D gene: TRBD2; CDR3 DNA: TGTGCCAGCAGTTCAGCCGGGACTAGCGATTACAATGAGCAGTTCTTC; CDR3 protein: CASSSAGTSDYNEQFF
V gene: TRBV2; clone size: .; J gene: TRBJ1-1; D gene: TRBD1; CDR3 DNA: TGTGCCAGCAGTGATGGGGTCTTAGCAGGGGGCATCGAAGCTTTCTTT; CDR3 protein: CASSDGVLAGGIEAFF
V gene: TRBV28; clone size: once; J gene: TRBJ2-1; D gene: TRBD1; CDR3 DNA: TGTGCCAGCAGTAAGGGACAGCTCAATGAGCAGTTCTTC; CDR3 protein: CASSKGQLNEQFF
V gene: TRBV9; clone size: .; J gene: TRBJ1-4; D gene: .; CDR3 DNA: TGTGCCAGCAGCGTAGAGGTGTGTGCCCGACTGTTTTTT; CDR3 protein: CASSVEVCARLFF
V gene: TRBV18; clone size: .; J gene: TRBJ1-2; D gene: .; CDR3 DNA: TGTGCCAGCTCACCAAACGCAGACTATGGCTACACCTTC; CDR3 protein: CASSPNADYGYTF
V gene: TRBV4-3; clone size: .; J gene: TRBJ1-1; D gene: .; CDR3 DNA: TGCGCCAGCAGCCATGAAGGTAGGGGTTCCGAAGCTTTCTTT; CDR3 protein: CASSHEGRGSEAFF
V gene: TRBV4-3; clone size: few; J gene: TRBJ2-3; D gene: .; CDR3 DNA: TGCGCCAGCAGCCAAGGAACAGGGAGCACAGATACGCAGTATTTT; CDR3 protein: CASSQGTGSTDTQYF
V gene: TRBV5-4; clone size: .; J gene: TRBJ2-3; D gene: .; CDR3 DNA: TGTGCCAGCAGCTTGCCTTCGGAAGATACGCAGTATTTT; CDR3 protein: CASSLPSEDTQYF
V gene: TRBV6-6; clone size: .; J gene: TRBJ1-1; D gene: .; CDR3 DNA: TGTGCCAGCAGTTACACAAGACAGAGCACTGAAGCTTTCTTT; CDR3 protein: CASSYTRQSTEAFF
V gene: TRBV5-1; clone size: .; J gene: TRBJ1-1; D gene: .; CDR3 DNA: TGCGCCAGCAGCTTCCAGGGACCTCCGGGCGCTGAAGCTTTCTTT; CDR3 protein: CASSFQGPPGAEAFF
V gene: TRBV5-1; clone size: .; J gene: TRBJ2-7; D gene: TRBD2; CDR3 DNA: TGCGCCAGCAGCTCCCGATATAGCGGGACCTCCTACGAGCAGTACTTC; CDR3 protein: CASSSRYSGTSYEQYF
V gene: TRBV29-1; clone size: .; J gene: TRBJ1-1; D gene: .; CDR3 DNA: TGCAGCGTGCCCCGCGGCGCTGAAGCTTTCTTT; CDR3 protein: CSVPRGAEAFF
V gene: TRBV6-5; clone size: .; J gene: TRBJ1-2; D gene: TRBD1; CDR3 DNA: TGTGCCAGCAGTCTCCGGACAGGATTGGTCTATGGCTACACCTTC; CDR3 protein: CASSLRTGLVYGYTF
V gene: TRBV6-1; clone size: once; J gene: TRBJ2-7; D gene: .; CDR3 DNA: TGTGCCAGCATGGAACAGGCGGTTCCTCTCGAGCAGTACTTC; CDR3 protein: CASMEQAVPLEQYF
V gene: TRBV6-1; clone size: .; J gene: TRBJ2-4; D gene: .; CDR3 DNA: TGTGCCAGCTCCGTCCAGTGGGCCAAAAACATTCAGTACTTC; CDR3 protein: CASSVQWAKNIQYF
V gene: TRBV5-5; clone size: .; J gene: TRBJ1-1; D gene: .; CDR3 DNA: TGTGCCAGCAGCTGGCAGGGTTCTGAAGCTTTCTTT; CDR3 protein: CASSWQGSEAFF
V gene: TRBV28; clone size: .; J gene: TRBJ1-2; D gene: .; CDR3 DNA: TGTGCCAGCGCGCTTTTAGCTAACTATGGCTACACCTTC; CDR3 protein: CASALLANYGYTF
V gene: TRBV4-3; clone size: .; J gene: TRBJ2-7; D gene: .; CDR3 DNA: TGCGCCAGCAGCCAAGTTGTCTCCTACGAGCAGTACTTC; CDR3 protein: CASSQVVSYEQYF
V gene: TRBV10-3; clone size: .; J gene: TRBJ1-1; D gene: .; CDR3 DNA: TGTGCCATCAGTGATGAGACAGGCAACACTGAAGCTTTCTTT; CDR3 protein: CAISDETGNTEAFF
V gene: TRBV19; clone size: .; J gene: TRBJ1-5; D gene: .; CDR3 DNA: TGTGCCAGTAGTAATCCAGGGGCGGGGGGCAATCAGCCCCAGCATTTT; CDR3 protein: CASSNPGAGGNQPQHF
V gene: TRBV5-6; clone size: .; J gene: TRBJ1-4; D gene: .; CDR3 DNA: TGTGCCAGCAGCACCGGACAGACACCCGCAACTAATGAAAAACTGTTTTTT; CDR3 protein: CASSTGQTPATNEKLFF
V gene: TRBV5-6; clone size: .; J gene: TRBJ1-5; D gene: .; CDR3 DNA: TGTGCCAGCAGCTTTCGGACAGCTCATAGCAATCAGCCCCAGCATTTT; CDR3 protein: CASSFRTAHSNQPQHF
V gene: TRBV19; clone size: .; J gene: TRBJ1-3; D gene: .; CDR3 DNA: TGTGCCAGTAGTGCCCAGGCCCTCTCTGGAAACACCATATATTTT; CDR3 protein: CASSAQALSGNTIYF
V gene: TRBV7-9; clone size: .; J gene: TRBJ1-1; D gene: TRBD1; CDR3 DNA: TGTGCCAGCAGCTTAGACAACAGGGGGGACACTGAAGCTTTCTTT; CDR3 protein: CASSLDNRGDTEAFF
V gene: TRBV19; clone size: .; J gene: TRBJ2-7; D gene: TRBD1; CDR3 DNA: TGTGCCAGTAGTGTAGACAGGGGGATCTACGAGCAGTACTTC; CDR3 protein: CASSVDRGIYEQYF
V gene: TRBV29-1; clone size: few; J gene: TRBJ1-5; D gene: .; CDR3 DNA: TGCAGCGTTGGGGGCGGTAGCAATCAGCCCCAGCATTTT; CDR3 protein: CSVGGGSNQPQHF
V gene: TRBV5-1; clone size: .; J gene: TRBJ2-3; D gene: TRBD2; CDR3 DNA: TGCGCCAGCAGCTTGGGACTAGCTACAGATACGCAGTATTTT; CDR3 protein: CASSLGLATDTQYF
V gene: TRBV5-1; clone size: .; J gene: TRBJ1-4; D gene: .; CDR3 DNA: TGCGCCAGCAGCTGGGGAACGGCAGCTGTTGAAAAACTGTTTTTT; CDR3 protein: CASSWGTAAVEKLFF
V gene: TRBV7-2; clone size: .; J gene: TRBJ2-5; D gene: TRBD2; CDR3 DNA: TGTGCCAGCAGCTCGGCGGGGGGGCGGAGAGAGACCCAGTACTTC; CDR3 protein: CASSSAGGRRETQYF
V gene: TRBV27; clone size: .; J gene: TRBJ2-5; D gene: TRBD2; CDR3 DNA: TGTGCCAGCAGTCCCCGACTAGCGGGGAGGCGTGAGACCCAGTACTTC; CDR3 protein: CASSPRLAGRRETQYF
V gene: TRBV9; clone size: .; J gene: TRBJ2-1; D gene: .; CDR3 DNA: TGTGCCAGCAGCCCCCCCTGGACTACCGCCTACAATGAGCAGTTCTTC; CDR3 protein: CASSPPWTTAYNEQFF
V gene: TRBV19; clone size: once; J gene: TRBJ2-1; D gene: TRBD2; CDR3 DNA: TGTGCCAGTAGTGCATCGGGACTAGCGGGCCTCAATGAGCAGTTCTTC; CDR3 protein: CASSASGLAGLNEQFF
V gene: TRBV11-3; clone size: .; J gene: TRBJ2-5; D gene: .; CDR3 DNA: TGTGCCAGCAGCCCCGGGTTGGGGGGTCAAGCCTCACTCCAAGAGACCCAGTACTTC; CDR3 protein: CASSPGLGGQASLQETQYF
V gene: TRBV6-5; clone size: .; J gene: TRBJ2-7; D gene: .; CDR3 DNA: TGTGCCAGCTCCGCCCTGACTGGAACCTACGAGCAGTACTTC; CDR3 protein: CASSALTGTYEQYF